The TCR beta chain under discussion was sequenced for a study of shared clonotypes between healthy human individuals (dated by TCRdb to the early 2020s). For the wider study: The cohort comprised a couple of women and a few men aged 18 to 49 years. Per donor, three plates each were used for CD4 naive and CD4 memory, two for CD8 naive, and one for CD8 memory. The study deeply sequenced blood TCR repertoires of five healthy adults to estimate repertoire size and the extent of clonotype sharing between individuals. Libraries were prepared and TCR repertoires were sequenced by different laboratories using diverse techniques, in order to increase sequencing depth and limit assay-specific biases. Leukapheresis yielded between about 0.8 and 8.9 billion PBMCs per donor.

TCR CDR3 regions were amplified from genomic DNA by multiplex PCR using the deep immunoSEQ assay. For each cell subset, the extracted genomic DNA was distributed evenly across all wells of several immunoSEQ 96-well plates, and each plate served as one replicate. For sorted subsets, around 200 ng genomic DNA, equal to 30,000 or so T cell genomes, was loaded into each replicate PCR. The purified libraries were quantified using a Qubit 3.0 fluorometer, sized with a Bioanalyzer 2100, and then quantified again using the KAPA Library Quantification kit. Every immunoSEQ 96-well plate was sequenced on a dedicated single-read 150-cycle Illumina NextSeq 550 flow cell. The original pipeline was this. Because only junctional sequences without quality scores were contained in the immunoSEQ output, filtering matching that applied to full-length reads could not be performed. To assign V/J genes and CDR3, sequences were annotated using PyIR, a Python wrapper for IgBLAST v1.9, with IMGT germline references. Reads were removed for weak V/J assignments (E-value above 1e-6), missing CDR3, stop codons, out-of-frame junctions, or ambiguous translated residues. V3J clonotypes were defined as sequences sharing an identical inferred V gene, J gene, and CDR3 amino acid sequence. Percentage overlap between repertoires was calculated by dividing the number of shared unique clonotypes by the size of the smaller repertoire. Repertoire richness was assessed with RTK rarefaction, the Chao1 estimator, and Recon v2.1 estimates of unobserved clonotypes. OLGA was used to compute generation probabilities for all TCRbeta clonotypes that the gDNA method yielded from a few donors. This is the immuneACCESS table as TCRdb keeps it, with only in-frame sequences that have V and J called. A part of the clones is gone; compared with another copy, unresolved V genes explain less than half, and the rest is unexplained. V, J and clone size are taken as reported in that table, and D and trimming were inferred from the DNA itself. In this sample the table shows about 650,000 clones, about 95% of which occur a single time. Around 0.097% of the sample is taken by the ten largest.

CD8 naive samples were CD45RO-negative cells positively selected for CCR7, giving a CD45RA+CCR7+ population that excluded TemRA cells. The donors were healthy, HIV-negative adults who had no recently reported acute infections or vaccinations. All donors were Caucasian adults living in Nashville, Tennessee, USA. Blood was obtained by leukapheresis, after which PBMCs were separated by Ficoll-Histopaque density gradient centrifugation and cryopreserved in liquid nitrogen vapor phase. Analytical flow cytometry was used to check the purity and quantity of every magnetically sorted T cell population. Genomic DNA was isolated from every sorted fraction and measured by UV absorbance on a Nanodrop 2000c. The sample holds one count of this clone. The specificity of this receptor is unknown. No much larger clone exists at a distance of one base, and base qualities are not known. Taken from the germline V gene (reference sequence), the CDR1 and CDR2 loops are MNHEY and SMNVEV. From the cysteine through the phenylalanine, the CDR3 covers 17 amino acids. The entry retains the CDR3 DNA only, 51 bases that are in frame from base 1. V is cut by 3 bases and J by 0 bases, and the space between the germline ends is 15 bases.

General findings and caveats noted by the study authors: Incomplete sequencing was indicated by rarefaction of sorted-subset datasets, despite the large sequencing depth. The genetic and exposure-history diversity represented was limited by the small number of donors. Larger estimated clonotype richness was generally found for naive subsets than for memory subsets. Higher generation probabilities were observed for clonotypes shared by all four sorted-subset donors than for non-shared clonotypes. Based on pairwise subsampling, the degree of clonotype sharing among donors was expected to be affected by sequencing depth. Around 5% of naive CD4, around 4% of naive CD8, roughly 2.4% of memory CD4, and around 0.4% of memory CD8 clonotypes were shared across several donors. Sampling was limited to blood, and TCR repertoires in tissue likely differ from TCR repertoires in blood.

Sequencing used naive CD8+ T cells sorted from blood. In light of the paper, this sample's cell subset or site label describes: CD45RA+CCR7+. The receptor's source is a woman under 40 in good health. The rearrangement joined TRBV27 to TRBJ1-5; the best D guess is TRBD1, with 5 bases matching. The sequenced DNA: TGTGCCAGCAGTTTTAGGATGGGGGAATATAGCAATCAGCCCCAGCATTTT. Its product reads: CASSFRMGEYSNQPQHF.